The 14 T cell receptor beta chains in this list originate from one sample, sequenced in a study of cytomegalovirus exposure and HLA in healthy donors. Generated by immunoSEQ multiplex PCR, the TCRdb table keeps only in-frame clones and is missing some. The data show some 150,000 clones, with about 86% seen just once and around 8% held by the top ten. What was sequenced was PBMCs. The receptors were sampled from a woman aged 18-29 years in good health and CMV-seropositive.

V and J are TRBV27 and TRBJ2-3; 7 nucleotides match TRBD2. Germline V gene sequence: CDR1 MNHEY, CDR2 SMNVEV (reference sequence). This CDR3 is built from 15 residues. The J segment lost 7 bases and the V segment lost 6 bases, leaving 13 bases of the junction unmatched. CDR3 residues: CASRPGLYLANTQYF. The CDR3 DNA reads TGTGCCAGCAGGCCGGGACTATACTTAGCCAATACGCAGTATTTT.

The gene calls are TRBV5-4 and TRBJ2-7; TRBD1 aligns across 9 bases. The length of the CDR3 is 15 residues. The J segment lost 2 bases and the V segment lost 5 bases, leaving 8 bases of the junction unmatched. Germline CDR1 is SGHNT and CDR2 is YYREEE (reference sequence). CDR3 sequence (DNA): TGTGCCAGCAGTACAGGGGGCGCATCAACCTACGAGCAGTACTTC. It yields the protein CASSTGGASTYEQYF.

This sequence joins TRBV11-1 and TRBJ2-3; perhaps TRBD2 as D (6 bases). Germline assignment: CDR1 SGHAT and CDR2 FQDESV (reference sequence). The ends were cut back, 4 bases at V and 1 base at J, with 9 bases in the middle. The CDR3 contains 14 residues. The CDR3 spells CASSSASGTDTQYF. For the CDR3, the DNA is TGTGCCAGCAGCTCGGCTAGCGGCACAGATACGCAGTATTTT.

The gene calls are TRBV2 and TRBJ2-4; 7 bases match TRBD1. This CDR3 region has 13 residues. In germline, CDR1 is SNHLY, CDR2 FYNNEI. V lost 5 bases and J lost 4; bases outside the gene matches: 2. This CDR3 reads CASSPGQKNIQYF. The DNA of the CDR3 is TGTGCCAGCAGTCCGGGACAGAAAAACATTCAGTACTTC.

J is TRBJ1-1 and V is TRBV11-2; D not certain. Trimming stripped 5 bases from V and 1 base from J, with 11 bases between. Germline V gene lookup returns CDR1 SGHAT and CDR2 FQNNGV. The length of the CDR3 is 14 residues. The chain's CDR3 is CASSRGPENTEAFF. CDR3 DNA sequence: TGTGCCAGCAGCCGAGGCCCGGAGAACACTGAAGCTTTCTTT.

The table lists this clone with many counts. This chain joins TRBV1 and TRBJ2-7; TRBD2, the table's D call, was not compared with the DNA. TRBV1 is assigned pseudogene status. The CDR3 extends over 13 amino acids. The CDR3 DNA is TGCACCAGCAGCCAAGACTTCGCCTACGAGCAGTACTTC. This sequence encodes CTSSQDFAYEQYF.

The chain links TRBV11-2 to TRBJ1-2; 10 bases agree with TRBD1. The V gene's germline CDR1 is SGHAT and CDR2 FQNNGV. This CDR3 spans 13 amino acids. Unmatched junction bases numbered 2, after V lost 4 bases and J lost 6 bases. The CDR3 here is CASSSGTGDGYTF. In DNA form, the CDR3 reads TGTGCCAGCAGCTCTGGGACAGGGGATGGCTACACCTTC.

This clone was detected a few times. V gene TRBV19 combines with J gene TRBJ1-2, with 8 bases matching TRBD1. Germline CDR1 reads LNHDA; CDR2 reads SQIVND (reference sequence). This CDR3 region has 13 residues. V shed 4 bases, J shed 3 bases, and the junction held 1 base outside the gene matches. The CDR3 is CASSRQGHYGYTF. CDR3 coding DNA: TGTGCCAGTAGTAGACAGGGGCACTATGGCTACACCTTC.

In regard to this clone: The identical CDR3 is also encoded by other nucleotide sequences in the sample. The rearrangement links TRBV7-6 to TRBJ1-5; tentative D call: TRBD1 (5 bases). This CDR3 has 14 amino acids. CDR1 is SGHVS and CDR2 is FNYEAQ in the germline V gene. V lost 0 bases and J 7 bases, leaving 10 bases between the germline ends. The CDR3 DNA sequence: TGTGCCAGCAGCTTAGCGGGGGGGGGACAGCCCCAGCATTTT. Translated, it gives CASSLAGGGQPQHF. The variable domain in full, with the rest retrieved from reference TRBV7-6 and TRBJ1-5, is GAGVSQSPRYKVTKRGQDVALRCDPISGHVSLYWYRQALGQGPEFLTYFNYEAQQDKSGLPNDRFSAERPEGSISTLTIQRTEQRDSAMYRCASSLAGGGQPQHFGDGTRLSIL.

The chain's CDR3 is CASSFETGGFSYQETQYF. DNA for the CDR3: TGTGCCAGCAGCTTTGAGACAGGGGGCTTCTCGTACCAAGAGACCCAGTACTTC. This rearrangement joins TRBV5-8 to TRBJ2-5; 10 nucleotides agree with TRBD1. Trimming took 2 bases from V and 0 from J; bases not matched to a gene: 10. CDR1 SGHTS and CDR2 YDEGEE come from the germline V gene. The CDR3 consists of 18 residues.

J is TRBJ2-7 and V is TRBV30; D ambiguous. The V gene lost 5 bases and the J gene lost 1 base, with 6 bases spanning the gap. Germline V CDR1 and CDR2: GTSNPN, SVGIG (reference sequence). This CDR3 is built from 11 residues. The CDR3 region is CAWAASYEQYF. CDR3 DNA sequence: TGTGCCTGGGCGGCATCCTACGAGCAGTACTTC.

The rearrangement uses TRBV7-3 and TRBJ2-7; 9 nucleotides agree with TRBD1. The length of the CDR3 is 16 residues. Germline V gene sequence: CDR1 SGHTA, CDR2 FQGTGA. V shed 2 bases and J 5 bases; nucleotides not matched to a gene: 10. CDR3 loop: CASSLSGTGFSNEQYF. CDR3 in DNA: TGTGCCAGCAGCTTATCTGGGACAGGGTTTTCCAACGAGCAGTACTTC. Looking up the rest from reference TRBV7-3 and TRBJ2-7 gives the full variable domain: GAGVSQTPSNKVTEKGKYVELRCDPISGHTALYWYRQSLGQGPEFLIYFQGTGAADDSGLPNDRFFAVRPEGSVSTLKIQRTERGDSAVYLCASSLSGTGFSNEQYFGPGTRLTVT.

The chain couples TRBV7-9 to TRBJ2-5, with D unresolved. V lost 3 bases, J lost 2 bases, and 10 bases lay in between. In germline, CDR1 is SEHNR, CDR2 FQNEAQ (reference sequence). The CDR3 length is 14 residues. The CDR3 protein is CASSFFSDQETQYF. In nucleotides, the CDR3 is TGTGCCAGCAGCTTTTTCAGCGATCAAGAGACCCAGTACTTC.

The V gene is TRBV30, the J gene TRBJ1-4; 8 bases align to TRBD1. CDR3 size: 16 residues. The germline V gene encodes CDR1 GTSNPN and CDR2 SVGIG (reference sequence). The trim removed 6 bases at V and 8 bases at J, leaving 17 bases unmatched. CDR3 in amino acids: CACQSLQGEGGEKLFF. In nucleotides, the CDR3 is TGTGCCTGCCAAAGTCTACAGGGGGAGGGTGGCGAAAAACTGTTTTTT.